A single sample gave rise to the 27 T cell receptor beta chains below, sequenced in a study of T cell responses to AZD1222 COVID-19 vaccine. Profiled with immunoSEQ multiplex PCR; TCRdb holds only in-frame clones, not every one. The table includes approximately 120,000 clones, approximately 90% detected once. The starting material was peripheral blood, obtained on day 0 of AZD1222 vaccination. These receptors all stem from an adult in good health.

This sequence joins TRBV12-3 or TRBV12-4 and TRBJ1-5; no clear D gene. V was trimmed by 7 bases and J by 2 bases, leaving 9 bases between them. The CDR3 totals 13 residues. The CDR3 spells CASTDDGNQPQHF. The DNA for the CDR3 is TGTGCCAGCACCGACGACGGCAATCAGCCCCAGCATTTT.

This clone was counted at least ten times. V and J are TRBV6-1 and TRBJ1-2, with a tentative D call TRBD1 (6 bases). V was clipped by 0 bases and J by 1 base, with 15 bases between them. CDR3 size: 17 residues. From germline, CDR1 is MNHNS and CDR2 SASEGT. The CDR3 loop is CASSEAGDGQFNYGYTF. The CDR3 coding sequence is TGTGCCAGCAGTGAAGCCGGGGACGGACAGTTTAACTATGGCTACACCTTC.

The rearrangement links TRBV4-2 to TRBJ2-7; maybe TRBD2 (5 bases). Between the trimmed V and J ends, which lost 1 base and 4 bases, there was a span of 14 bases. The CDR3 has 15 residues. Germline V gives CDR1 LGHNA, CDR2 YNFKEQ. The CDR3 DNA is TGTGCCAGCAGCCAAGCGGAAGGGAGCCTTTACGAGCAGTACTTC. Its translation: CASSQAEGSLYEQYF.

V gene TRBV3-1 (or the pseudogene TRBV3-2) combines with J gene TRBJ2-3, with no clear D. The V end was cut by 4 bases, the J end by 0 bases, with 11 bases between. Per germline, CDR1 LGHDT and CDR2 YNNKEL (reference sequence). CDR3 length: 15 amino acids. For the CDR3, the DNA is TGTGCCAGCAGCCGACGCCCCATTAGCACAGATACGCAGTATTTT. It translates to CASSRRPISTDTQYF.

V is TRBV6-2 or TRBV6-3 and J is TRBJ2-3; 7 bases line up with TRBD2. The CDR3 is made up of 16 amino acids. With 5 bases clipped from V and 0 bases from J, the junction kept 8 bases outside the gene matches. Germline lookup yields CDR1 MNHEY and CDR2 SVGEGT. CDR3 in DNA: TGTGCCAGCAGTCCACCAGCGGGGTTTAGCACAGATACGCAGTATTTT. Protein: CASSPPAGFSTDTQYF.

CDR3 amino acids: CASSLSFGLAGSYEQYF. In nucleotides, the CDR3 is TGTGCCAGCAGCTTATCATTTGGACTAGCGGGATCCTACGAGCAGTACTTC. The J gene is TRBJ2-7, the V gene TRBV7-2; 12 bases map to TRBD2. After removal of 2 bases from V and 1 base from J, the junction contained 6 bases not matched to a gene. Germline V lookup: CDR1 SGHTA, CDR2 FQGNSA. This CDR3 has 17 amino acids.

The chain employs TRBV29-1 and TRBJ1-5; D not resolved. The CDR3 is made up of 13 amino acids. Germline loops: CDR1 SQVTM, CDR2 ANQGSEA. V was pared by 5 bases and J by 0 bases, with 8 bases between. CDR3 residues: CSVSGGSNQPQHF. DNA of the CDR3: TGCAGCGTTTCCGGAGGTAGCAATCAGCCCCAGCATTTT. The whole variable domain, filled in from reference TRBV29-1 and TRBJ1-5, reads SAVISQKPSRDICQRGTSLTIQCQVDSQVTMMFWYRQQPGQSLTLIATANQGSEATYESGFVIDKFPISRPNLTFSTLTVSNMSPEDSSIYLCSVSGGSNQPQHFGDGTRLSIL.

V usage is TRBV2 and J usage is TRBJ1-2, with D hard to call. V lost 4 bases and J 6 bases, leaving 12 bases between the germline ends. There are 13 residues in the CDR3. Germline V gene sequence: CDR1 SNHLY, CDR2 FYNNEI. The CDR3: CASSVLREDGYTF. The CDR3 DNA is TGTGCCAGCAGTGTTCTGAGGGAAGATGGCTACACCTTC.

V is TRBV6-5 and J is TRBJ2-7, with 7 bases that match TRBD1. V was clipped by 4 bases and J by 5 bases; unmatched bases: 2. This CDR3 is 12 amino acids long. In germline, CDR1 is MNHEY, CDR2 SVGAGI. The CDR3 DNA follows: TGTGCCAGCAGTTCGACAGGGAACGAGCAGTACTTC. It specifies CASSSTGNEQYF.

There are a few counts of this clone. The chain uses TRBV30 and TRBJ1-2; 9 nucleotides align to TRBD1. With 2 bases clipped from V and 7 bases from J, the junction kept 11 bases outside the gene matches. CDR3 size: 15 residues. Germline lookup yields CDR1 GTSNPN and CDR2 SVGIG (reference sequence). The chain's CDR3 is CAWSRDRANRGGYTF. CDR3 coding DNA: TGTGCCTGGAGTCGGGACAGGGCTAACCGGGGTGGCTACACCTTC. Looking up the rest from reference TRBV30 and TRBJ1-2 gives the full variable domain: SQTIHQWPATLVQPVGSPLSLECTVEGTSNPNLYWYRQAAGRGLQLLFYSVGIGQISSEVPQNLSASRPQDRQFILSSKKLLLSDSGFYLCAWSRDRANRGGYTFGSGTRLTVV.

V is TRBV6-5 and J is TRBJ2-1; D is ambiguous. The CDR3 contains 11 residues. The germline gives CDR1 MNHEY, CDR2 SVGAGI. Trimming removed 5 bases at V and 9 bases at J, with 8 bases between. The CDR3: CASSREGEQFF. The CDR3 bases are TGTGCCAGCAGTCGCGAAGGTGAGCAGTTCTTC.

The chain has TRBV7-8 and TRBJ2-1; 12 bases are a match to TRBD2. The CDR3 totals 16 residues. V dropped 5 bases and J dropped 16; count of bases not matched to a gene: 18. Germline CDR1 and CDR2: SGHVS and FQNEAQ. This CDR3 reads CASSTLGLAGGPNFFF. The DNA of the CDR3 is TGTGCCAGCAGCACCCTGGGGCTAGCGGGAGGGCCCAATTTTTTCTTC.

This sequence joins TRBV5-1 and TRBJ1-2, with D unclear. Germline-derived CDR1 and CDR2 are SGHRS and YFSETQ. The CDR3 loop spans 15 amino acids. Deletions cut 2 bases from V and 0 bases from J, with 11 bases between. The CDR3 DNA sequence: TGCGCCAGCAGCTTCGACCCGCAGTCTAACTATGGCTACACCTTC. This codes for CASSFDPQSNYGYTF.

The gene calls are TRBV27 and TRBJ2-7; no reliable D call. Germline V gene lookup returns CDR1 MNHEY and CDR2 SMNVEV (reference sequence). The CDR3 covers 14 residues. The germline V and J ends were trimmed by 0 bases and 3 bases, with 9 bases remaining between them. CDR3 sequence (DNA): TGTGCCAGCAGTTTATCTCCGGACGGCTACGAGCAGTACTTC. Protein sequence: CASSLSPDGYEQYF.

The V and J genes are TRBV3-1 (or the pseudogene TRBV3-2) and TRBJ1-2; TRBD1 aligns across 8 bases. Per germline, CDR1 LGHDT and CDR2 YNNKEL (reference sequence). J gave up 2 bases and V 3 bases, and 5 bases lay outside the gene matches. The CDR3 is made up of 15 amino acids. The CDR3 DNA follows: TGTGCCAGCAGCCACCTTAGGACAGGGAACTATGGCTACACCTTC. Protein sequence: CASSHLRTGNYGYTF.

The chain uses TRBV28 and TRBJ1-5; D gene ambiguous. The CDR3 totals 14 residues. The germline gives CDR1 MDHEN, CDR2 SYDVKM. Trimming removed 8 bases from V and 2 bases from J, with 13 bases in between. The CDR3 sequence: CASCRPHGNQPQHF. DNA of the CDR3: TGTGCCAGCTGCCGTCCCCATGGCAATCAGCCCCAGCATTTT.

The CDR3, as DNA: TGTGCCAGCAGTAAGGGGGTTAGCACAGATACGCAGTATTTT. The encoded protein is CASSKGVSTDTQYF. The genes are TRBV28 and TRBJ2-3, with TRBD1 as a possible D gene (6 bases). V was cut by 5 bases and J by 0 bases, with 9 bases left in between. CDR3 size: 14 residues. Per the germline V gene, CDR1 is MDHEN and CDR2 is SYDVKM.

This clone was observed at least ten times. CDR3 sequence reads: CASSEDWSMNTEAFF. The CDR3 bases are TGTGCCAGCAGTGAAGACTGGTCCATGAACACTGAAGCTTTCTTT. This rearrangement joins TRBV6-1 to TRBJ1-1; D unclear. The CDR3 has 15 amino acids. With 1 base removed from V and 0 bases from J, the gap between germline ends came to 9 bases. From germline, CDR1 is MNHNS and CDR2 SASEGT.

CDR3 protein: CASSLGGSTDTQYF. The DNA for the CDR3 is TGCGCCAGCAGCTTGGGAGGGAGCACAGATACGCAGTATTTT. This chain joins TRBV5-1 and TRBJ2-3, with D perhaps matching TRBD2 (5 bases). From germline, CDR1 is SGHRS and CDR2 YFSETQ. The CDR3 length is 14 residues. Trimming stripped 0 bases from V and 0 bases from J, with 5 bases between.

The chain is built from TRBV5-6 and TRBJ2-1, with D hard to call. Trimming removed 2 bases from V and 13 bases from J, with 10 bases in between. The CDR3 loop spans 11 amino acids. From germline, CDR1 is SGHDT and CDR2 YYEEEE. CDR3 in amino acids: CASSFLTFQFF. The CDR3 DNA sequence: TGTGCCAGCAGCTTTCTCACCTTTCAGTTCTTC.

The chain carries TRBV5-1 and TRBJ2-6, with 9 bases identical to TRBD2. This CDR3 has 18 residues. CDR1 is SGHRS and CDR2 is YFSETQ in the germline V gene. Trimming cost V 1 base and J 0 bases; bases outside gene matches: 5. DNA of the CDR3: TGCGCCAGCAGCTTGCTCCTAGCGGGGAACTCTGGGGCCAACGTCCTGACTTTC. Amino acids: CASSLLLAGNSGANVLTF.

J is TRBJ1-2 and V is TRBV28; TRBD1 matches 11 bases. CDR3 length: 16 residues. The germline V gene has CDR1 MDHEN and CDR2 SYDVKM. Trimming cost V 6 bases and J 1 base; bases outside gene matches: 7. CDR3 DNA: TGTGCCAGCAGCGGGACAGGGGGAACTATTAACTATGGCTACACCTTC. Translated: CASSGTGGTINYGYTF.

The chain combines TRBV18 with TRBJ2-2; D is possibly TRBD1 or TRBD2 (5 bases each). Germline lookup yields CDR1 KGHSH and CDR2 LQKENI. V was shortened by 1 base and J by 3 bases, with 15 bases between the two germline ends. The length of the CDR3 is 17 residues. CDR3 amino acids: CASSPRDLGADTGELFF. In DNA form, the CDR3 reads TGTGCCAGCTCACCACGGGACCTTGGGGCTGACACCGGGGAGCTGTTTTTT. Full variable domain (remainder filled in from reference TRBV18 and TRBJ2-2): NAGVMQNPRHLVRRRGQEARLRCSPMKGHSHVYWYRQLPEEGLKFMVYLQKENIIDESGMPKERFSAEFPKEGPSILRIQQVVRGDSAAYFCASSPRDLGADTGELFFGEGSRLTVL.

The rearrangement links TRBV4-3 to TRBJ2-1; possibly TRBD1 for D (6 bases). Per germline, CDR1 LGHNA and CDR2 YSLEER. CDR3 size: 20 residues. Between the trimmed V and J ends, which lost 1 base and 3 bases, there was a span of 25 bases. The CDR3 spells CASSQVGTSPYQRGYNEQFF. The CDR3 DNA reads as TGCGCCAGCAGCCAAGTCGGGACATCCCCATACCAAAGAGGCTACAATGAGCAGTTCTTC.

The chain joins TRBV7-2 to TRBJ2-3; 9 nucleotides align to TRBD2. Germline trimming cut 4 bases from V and 6 bases from J; bases unmatched to any gene: 17. CDR3 size: 18 residues. In germline, CDR1 is SGHTA, CDR2 FQGNSA. The CDR3 loop reads CASSSPLSKTSGRDTQYF. CDR3 nucleotides: TGTGCCAGCAGCTCCCCACTCTCGAAGACTAGCGGTCGGGATACGCAGTATTTT.

The chain is built from TRBV27 and TRBJ2-5, with D possibly matching TRBD1 (5 bases). Germline CDR1 and CDR2: MNHEY and SMNVEV (reference sequence). The CDR3 sequence is 15 residues long. V lost 4 bases, J lost 5 bases, and 17 bases lay in between. CDR3 sequence reads: CASSSQKGLTETQYF. CDR3 DNA: TGTGCCAGCAGTTCGCAAAAGGGGCTAACTGAGACCCAGTACTTC.

The V call is TRBV29-1, the J call TRBJ2-3; the D gene is possibly TRBD1 (5 bases). This CDR3 comprises 13 residues. Trimming took off 6 bases at V and 5 bases at J, with 15 bases between the two ends. CDR1 is SQVTM, CDR2 ANQGSEA, per germline. The CDR3 bases are TGCAGCGTCGTGTCTGGGGCCTTAGATACGCAGTATTTT. This encodes CSVVSGALDTQYF.